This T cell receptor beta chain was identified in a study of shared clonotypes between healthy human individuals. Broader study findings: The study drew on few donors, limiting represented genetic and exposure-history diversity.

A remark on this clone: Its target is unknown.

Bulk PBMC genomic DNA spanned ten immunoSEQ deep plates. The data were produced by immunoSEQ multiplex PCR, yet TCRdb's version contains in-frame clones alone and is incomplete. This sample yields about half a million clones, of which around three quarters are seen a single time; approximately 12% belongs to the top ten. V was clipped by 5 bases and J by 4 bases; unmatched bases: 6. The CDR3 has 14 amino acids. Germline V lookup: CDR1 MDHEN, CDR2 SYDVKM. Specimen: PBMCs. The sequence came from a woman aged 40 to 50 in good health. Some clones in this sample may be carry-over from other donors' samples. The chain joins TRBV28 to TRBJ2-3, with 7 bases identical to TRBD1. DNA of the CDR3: TGTGCCAGCAGTATACGACAGGGCTCAGATACGCAGTATTTT. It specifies CASSIRQGSDTQYF.